The present T cell receptor beta chain was sequenced within a study of blood T cell repertoires in COVID-19. Repertoires were generated with immunoSEQ multiplex PCR, while TCRdb's copy carries only in-frame clones and drops some. The sample includes under 250,000 clones, 70% to 90% of them seen just once. The sequence derives from a man aged 18-30 years with active or convalescent COVID-19. Sequences were obtained from peripheral blood.

CDR3 amino acids: CASSPGEVGLGGFVQYF. In DNA, the CDR3 is TGTGCCAGCAGCCCCGGGGAGGTTGGGCTGGGGGGATTCGTGCAGTACTTC. The chain is built from TRBV9 and TRBJ2-7, with D perhaps TRBD2 (6 bases). Germline V CDR1 and CDR2: SGDLS, YYNGEE. With 4 bases removed from V and 9 bases from J, the gap between germline ends came to 29 bases. The CDR3 consists of 17 residues.